This record looks at one T cell receptor beta chain sequence and its context. These data come from a study of blood T cell repertoires in COVID-19. On the study more broadly: In each case, the material was cDNA or gDNA derived from T cells, B-cell-depleted T cells, or PBMCs.

The CDR3 length is 14 residues. V was shortened by 3 bases and J by 8 bases, with 14 bases between the two germline ends. Germline V lookup: CDR1 DFQATT, CDR2 SNEGSKA (reference sequence). The protocol was immunoSEQ multiplex PCR, while the TCRdb copy is restricted to in-frame clones and leaves out a portion. Of about 9,000 clones in the sample, 80% to 90% were seen once. V and J are TRBV20-1 and TRBJ1-6; D is possibly TRBD1 (5 bases). The sequenced sample consisted of peripheral blood. This receptor was taken from a human donor in a cohort sampled during active COVID-19. The CDR3 nucleotides are TGCAGTGCTAGTATCCCGGACATGGATTCACCCCTCCACTTT. Encoded protein: CSASIPDMDSPLHF.